This TCR beta chain was observed in a study of T-cell reconstitution after alpha-beta-depleted transplantation in children (dated by TCRdb to the mid-2010s). Study-level background: T-cell immune reconstitution after TCRalphabeta/CD19-depleted allogeneic hematopoietic cell transplantation in children was quantitatively tracked in the study by means of TCR repertoire profiling. Broad study findings and their caveats: The frequencies of hyperexpanded clones fell over the following months, and after one year, T-cell counts and TCRbeta diversity were mostly attributed to newly produced T cells. In some patients, the high TCRbeta diversity seen at day 60 was put down to recipient T cells and intrathymic progenitors that had survived conditioning. The apparently early recovery of alphabetaT-cell counts about two months after transplant reportedly depended on only several hundred rapidly expanded clones that came from non-depleted graft cells.

As concerns this clonotype: It lacks a known antigen. No base quality information exists; no much larger clone differs at one position.

The CDR3 starts with the cysteine, ends with the phenylalanine, and has 14 residues. The CDR3 DNA has 42 bases and is translated from base 1. CDR1 and CDR2, looked up from the germline V gene, are SGHTA and FQGNSA. V has 5 bases trimmed and J has 10 bases trimmed; junction bases matching no gene number 6. The intended sense of this specimen's treatment or condition label: allogeneic hematopoietic cell transplantation with graft depleted of TCRalphabeta T cells and CD19 B cells. The transplant recipients were children given TCRalphabeta/CD19-depleted allogeneic hematopoietic cell grafts. Receptors were amplified or captured by PCR. The sequencing machine was an Illumina HiSeq 2500. Molecular barcoding was employed in the preparation of TCR libraries, with unique molecular identifiers being used to normalize TCRbeta repertoire quantification. TCRdb reprocessing: public reads trimmed at Q25 with fastp, clones called with MiXCR, in-frame beta chains kept. When rows share a CDR3 protein, they turn into one entry using the most common DNA and genes. The sample contains about 400,000 distinct CDR3 sequences, about a sixth of them found a single time. The biggest ten clones account for less than 30% of the sample.

Sample: PBMCs, mostly from graft donor cells, taken 360 days after TCRalphabeta/CD19-depleted stem cell transplant. The sequence derives from a boy in the first two years of life who had a stem cell transplant for Wiskott-Aldrich syndrome, so the T cells may come from the graft donor. The chain links TRBV7-2 with TRBJ2-1; 12 bases in the junction line up with TRBD2. The bases are TGTGCCAGCAGCCCCGGGACTAGCGGGCGCGAGCAGTTCTTC. The resulting protein is CASSPGTSGREQFF.